This record concerns one T cell receptor (beta chain) sequence. Antigen specificity is unknown. This sample stems from a study of PD-L1 blockade in urothelial cancer. Time point reported: pretreatment peripheral blood. Per-patient samples, pretreatment and on-treatment, numbered 1 to 8. CDR3 size: 16 residues. Between the trimmed V and J ends, which lost 5 bases and 0 bases, there was a span of 11 bases. CDR1 is MNHEY, CDR2 SMNVEV, per germline (reference sequence). A spike-in of synthetic TCR analog templates was added to each PCR. Generated by immunoSEQ multiplex PCR, the TCRdb table keeps only in-frame clones and is missing some. The sample shows around 92,000 clones, 89% of them seen only once. General study points: Clonality of blood TCR below the median before treatment predicted better survival. Tumor-associated TCR clones expanded more in blood at 3 weeks in patients with durable benefit.

Sample: PBMCs, taken around atezolizumab (anti-PD-L1) treatment. The chain is built from TRBV27 and TRBJ2-6; D is unclear. This clonotype was sampled from a woman older than 75 with urothelial cancer. CDR3 bases: TGTGCCAGCAGTGTGCGAAAGAGCTCTGGGGCCAACGTCCTGACTTTC. The encoded protein is CASSVRKSSGANVLTF.